This TCR beta chain was recorded in a study of memory CD4+ T cells and cytomegalovirus serostatus. The sort gate was single viable CD3+CD4+CD8-CD45RO+ cells for memory CD4+ T cells. Total CD4+ T cells were enriched by CD4 positive selection. Per the original methods: Out-of-frame sequences were removed, leaving roughly 2,200,000 distinct TCRbeta sequences. Clones were sequenced by immunoSEQ multiplex PCR, and TCRdb holds only the in-frame ones, with some missing. That table furnishes V, J and clone size, whereas the DNA furnished D and trimming. The data contain 35,000 to 50,000 clones, around 80% of them seen just once; the ten biggest clones take up about 6.8%. The CDR3 is 11 amino acids. Germline V gives CDR1 DFQATT, CDR2 SNEGSKA (reference sequence). Trimming left V 0 bases short and J 5 bases short, with 4 bases between.

The chain joins TRBV20-1 to TRBJ2-5; D gene unclear. The sample was memory CD4+ T cells from blood. The receptor comes from an adult in good health and CMV-seronegative. The CDR3 sequence is CSARDWETQYF. The DNA of the CDR3 is TGCAGTGCTAGAGATTGGGAGACCCAGTACTTC.